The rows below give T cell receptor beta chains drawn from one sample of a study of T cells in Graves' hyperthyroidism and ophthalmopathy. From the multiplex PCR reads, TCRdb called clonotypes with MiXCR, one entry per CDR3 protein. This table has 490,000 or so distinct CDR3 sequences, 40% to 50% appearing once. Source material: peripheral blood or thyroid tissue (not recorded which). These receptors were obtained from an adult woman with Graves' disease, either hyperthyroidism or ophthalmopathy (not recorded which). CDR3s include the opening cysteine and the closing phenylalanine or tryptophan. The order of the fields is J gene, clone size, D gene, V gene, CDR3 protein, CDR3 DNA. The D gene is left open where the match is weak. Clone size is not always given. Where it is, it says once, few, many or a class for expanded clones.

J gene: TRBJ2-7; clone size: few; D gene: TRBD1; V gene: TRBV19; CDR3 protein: CASQGQGRYEQYF; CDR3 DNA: TGTGCCAGCCAGGGACAGGGGAGGTACGAGCAGTACTTC
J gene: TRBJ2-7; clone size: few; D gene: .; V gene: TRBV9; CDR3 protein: CASSVGSGGIYEQYF; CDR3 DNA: TGTGCCAGCAGCGTAGGGAGTGGCGGGATATACGAGCAGTACTTC
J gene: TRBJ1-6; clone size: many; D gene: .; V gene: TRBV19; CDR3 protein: CASSIGSQGNSPLHF; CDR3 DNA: TGTGCCAGTAGTATTGGATCCCAGGGGAATTCACCCCTCCACTTT
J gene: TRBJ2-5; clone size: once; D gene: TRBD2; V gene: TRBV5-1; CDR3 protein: CASSSTSSRQETQYF; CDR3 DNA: TGCGCCAGCAGCTCGACTAGCTCTCGCCAAGAGACCCAGTACTTC
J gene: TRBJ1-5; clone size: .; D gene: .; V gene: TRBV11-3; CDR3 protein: CASSFPRGGSNQPQHF; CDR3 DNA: TGTGCCAGCAGCTTCCCCCGTGGAGGTAGCAATCAGCCCCAGCATTTT
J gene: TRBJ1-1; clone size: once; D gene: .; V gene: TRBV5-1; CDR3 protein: CASSFNLNTEAFF; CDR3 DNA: TGCGCCAGCAGCTTCAATCTGAACACTGAAGCTTTCTTT
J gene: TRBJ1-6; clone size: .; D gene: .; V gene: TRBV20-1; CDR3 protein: CSARDKSGGRSPLHF; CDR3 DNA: TGCAGTGCTAGAGATAAATCCGGGGGGCGGTCACCCCTCCACTTT
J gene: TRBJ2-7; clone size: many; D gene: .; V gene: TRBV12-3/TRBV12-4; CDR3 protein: CASSLRSAPPREQYF; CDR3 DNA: TGTGCCAGCAGTTTACGGTCAGCCCCTCCTAGAGAGCAGTACTTC
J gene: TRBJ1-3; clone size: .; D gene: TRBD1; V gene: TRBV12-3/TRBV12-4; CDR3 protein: CASGATGADTIYF; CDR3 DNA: TGTGCCAGCGGGGCTACAGGGGCAGACACCATATATTTT
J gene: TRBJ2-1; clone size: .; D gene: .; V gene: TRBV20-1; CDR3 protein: CSAREDHCNEQFF; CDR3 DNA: TGCAGTGCTAGAGAAGACCATTGCAATGAGCAGTTCTTC
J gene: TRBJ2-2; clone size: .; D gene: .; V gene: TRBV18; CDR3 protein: CASSPPQGQNTGELFF; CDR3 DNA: TGTGCCAGCTCACCACCTCAAGGACAGAACACCGGGGAGCTGTTTTTT
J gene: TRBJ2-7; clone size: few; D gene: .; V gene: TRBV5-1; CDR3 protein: CARWGGDSTGDATYEQYF; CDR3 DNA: TGCGCCAGATGGGGGGGTGATTCCACAGGGGACGCCACCTACGAGCAGTACTTC
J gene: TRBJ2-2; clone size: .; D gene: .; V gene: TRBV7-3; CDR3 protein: CASSPGLSGGELFF; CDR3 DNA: TGTGCCAGCAGCCCCGGACTCAGTGGCGGGGAGCTGTTTTTT
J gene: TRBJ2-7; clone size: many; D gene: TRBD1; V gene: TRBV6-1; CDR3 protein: CASSEAAGGFNF; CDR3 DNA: TGTGCCAGCAGTGAAGCTGCAGGGGGATTTAACTTC
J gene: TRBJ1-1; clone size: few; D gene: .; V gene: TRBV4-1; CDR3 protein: CATIRGETQEAFF; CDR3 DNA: TGCGCCACTATTAGGGGAGAAACCCAAGAAGCTTTCTTT
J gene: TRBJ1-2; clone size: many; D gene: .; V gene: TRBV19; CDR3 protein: CASSIGDYGYTF; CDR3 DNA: TGTGCCAGTAGTATCGGGGACTATGGCTACACCTTC
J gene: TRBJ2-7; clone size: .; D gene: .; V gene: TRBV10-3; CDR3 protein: CAIHGPSDYEQYF; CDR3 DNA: TGTGCCATCCATGGACCGTCGGACTACGAGCAGTACTTC
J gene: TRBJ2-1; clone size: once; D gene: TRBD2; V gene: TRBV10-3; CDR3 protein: CAISERARLAYVPYNEQFF; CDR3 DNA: TGTGCCATCAGTGAGAGAGCCCGACTAGCCTACGTCCCCTACAATGAGCAGTTCTTC
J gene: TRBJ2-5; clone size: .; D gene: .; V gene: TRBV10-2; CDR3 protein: CASSSSGGGQPQYF; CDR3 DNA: TGCGCCAGCAGTAGTTCCGGCGGCGGGCAGCCCCAGTACTTC
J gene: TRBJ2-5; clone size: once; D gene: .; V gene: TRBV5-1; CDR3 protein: CASSFVRGETQYF; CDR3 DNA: TGCGCCAGCAGCTTCGTACGGGGAGAGACCCAGTACTTC
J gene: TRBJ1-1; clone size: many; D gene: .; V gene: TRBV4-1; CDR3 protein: CASSQTGQIGTEAFF; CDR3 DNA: TGCGCCAGCAGCCAAACAGGGCAGATTGGAACTGAAGCTTTCTTT
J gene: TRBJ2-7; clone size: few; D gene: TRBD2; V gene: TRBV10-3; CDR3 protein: CAISDSGRAGYEQYF; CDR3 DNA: TGTGCCATCAGTGATAGCGGGAGGGCGGGCTACGAGCAGTACTTC
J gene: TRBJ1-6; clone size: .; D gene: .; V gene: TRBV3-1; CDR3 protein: CASSQAESPLHF; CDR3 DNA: TGTGCCAGCAGCCAGGCGGAATCACCCCTCCACTTT
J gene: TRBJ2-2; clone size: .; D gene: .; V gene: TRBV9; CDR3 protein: CASSVWGTLNTGELFF; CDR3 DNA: TGTGCCAGCAGCGTTTGGGGGACTCTGAACACCGGGGAGCTGTTTTTT
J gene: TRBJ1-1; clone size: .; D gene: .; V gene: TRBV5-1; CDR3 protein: CASSFGTRQAAFF; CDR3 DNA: TGCGCCAGCAGCTTTGGGACACGGCAGGCAGCTTTCTTT
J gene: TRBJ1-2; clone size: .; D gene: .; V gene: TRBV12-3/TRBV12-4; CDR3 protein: CASSPAQGSYGYTF; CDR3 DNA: TGTGCCAGCAGCCCCGCTCAGGGCTCCTATGGCTACACCTTC
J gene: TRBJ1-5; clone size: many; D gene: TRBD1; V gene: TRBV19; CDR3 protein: CASRMDRGPRSPQHF; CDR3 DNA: TGTGCCAGTAGGATGGACAGGGGCCCCAGATCGCCCCAGCATTTT
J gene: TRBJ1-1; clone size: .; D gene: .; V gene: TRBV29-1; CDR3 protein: CSVEGGRWAFF; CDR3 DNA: TGCAGCGTTGAAGGGGGCAGATGGGCTTTCTTT